The rows below give T cell receptor beta chains drawn from one sample of a study of graft-versus-host responses after intestinal transplantation. The table came from immunoSEQ multiplex PCR; TCRdb's copy has only in-frame clones and leaves some out. Here the sample spans about 57,000 clones, about 90% being singletons. The sequences come from PBMCs, collected 26 days after transplant. Receptors were obtained from a human patient who received an intestinal transplant, so some T cells may come from the graft donor. Both conserved end residues are part of each CDR3. Fields, in order: V gene, J gene, clone size, D gene, CDR3 DNA, CDR3 protein. D genes are given only for firm matches. For some rows the clone size is stated as once, few or many, or as a class when expanded; others skip it.

TRBV10-3	TRBJ2-4	once	NA	TGTGCCATCAGTGAGAGGCAGGGCGACAAAAACATTCAGTACTTC	CAISERQGDKNIQYF
TRBV30	TRBJ1-2	NA	NA	TGTGCCTGGAGTCTACAGGGAGCCTACTATGGCTACACCTTC	CAWSLQGAYYGYTF
TRBV7-9	TRBJ2-7	few	TRBD1	TGTGCCAGCAGCCCCTTGGGGACAGGGATCCACGAGCAGTACTTC	CASSPLGTGIHEQYF
TRBV4-1	TRBJ2-3	NA	NA	TGCGCCAGCAGCCAGCCCCAGGGCGGGGGCACAGATACGCAGTATTTT	CASSQPQGGGTDTQYF
TRBV7-6	TRBJ2-1	NA	NA	TGTGCCAGCAGCTTAGAGCCGACTCGCGGGGTATACAATGAGCAGTTCTTC	CASSLEPTRGVYNEQFF
TRBV28	TRBJ1-1	NA	TRBD1	TGTGCCAGCAGTCTGACAGGGTCGGACACTGAAGCTTTCTTT	CASSLTGSDTEAFF
TRBV6-5	TRBJ1-1	NA	TRBD1	TGTGCCAACGGACAGGGGGAGGGTCACACTGAAGCTTTCTTT	CANGQGEGHTEAFF
TRBV15	TRBJ2-1	NA	TRBD2	TGTGCACTCTCTAGCGGCTACAATGAGCAGTTCTTC	CALSSGYNEQFF
TRBV28	TRBJ1-2	few	NA	TGTGCCAGCAGTACACCCGGACAGCTCTATGGCTACACCTTC	CASSTPGQLYGYTF
TRBV5-6	TRBJ2-1	once	NA	TGTGCCAGCAGGCGGAGGCTGTACAATGAGCAGTTCTTC	CASRRRLYNEQFF
TRBV4-1	TRBJ2-3	NA	TRBD2	TGCGCCAGCAGCCAAGGCAGAGGACTAGCCAGGATTCAATCAGATACGCAGTATTTT	CASSQGRGLARIQSDTQYF
TRBV6-5	TRBJ1-5	NA	NA	TGTGCCAGCAGTTACTCGGAGAGCAATCAGCCCCAGCATTTT	CASSYSESNQPQHF
TRBV5-1	TRBJ1-6	NA	NA	TGCGCCAGCAGCGCGCCGACAGGACTGAATTCACCCCTCCACTTT	CASSAPTGLNSPLHF
TRBV29-1	TRBJ2-5	NA	NA	TGCAGCGGTCAACATCGGGGTTGGGAGACCCAGTACTTC	CSGQHRGWETQYF
TRBV28	TRBJ2-4	NA	TRBD1	TGTGCCAGCAGTTTATGGGACAGGGCCAAAAACATTCAGTACTTC	CASSLWDRAKNIQYF
TRBV11-2	TRBJ1-1	NA	NA	TGTGCCAGCAGCCCCGCAGGGGTTCACCCCTCCGTCACTGAAGCTTTCTTT	CASSPAGVHPSVTEAFF
TRBV29-1	TRBJ2-2	NA	NA	TGCAGCGTTGTTCAAACAGTTACCGGGGAGCTGTTTTTT	CSVVQTVTGELFF